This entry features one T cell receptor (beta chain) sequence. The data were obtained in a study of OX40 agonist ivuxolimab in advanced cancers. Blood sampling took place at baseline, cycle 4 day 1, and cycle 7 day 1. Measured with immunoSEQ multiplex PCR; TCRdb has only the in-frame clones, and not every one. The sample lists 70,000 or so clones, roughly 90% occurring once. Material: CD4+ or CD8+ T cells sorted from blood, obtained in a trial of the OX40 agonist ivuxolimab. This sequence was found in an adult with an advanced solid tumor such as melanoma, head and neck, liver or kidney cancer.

The CDR3 DNA is TGCGCCAGCAAGGGAGAGTCAACTAATGAAAAACTGTTTTTT. Protein: CASKGESTNEKLFF. The chain couples TRBV10-2 to TRBJ1-4; D unclear. Germline CDR1 and CDR2: WSHSY and SAAADI. CDR3 length: 14 residues. V dropped 7 bases and J dropped 0 bases, with 9 bases sitting between them.